This T cell receptor beta chain was identified during a study of regulatory T cells in long-lasting Graves disease. General study points: Persistent Graves' patients showed less TCR diversity than newly diagnosed patients showed.

A word on this clonotype: The antigen is not known.

The germline V gene has CDR1 DFQATT and CDR2 SNEGSKA (reference sequence). The V end lost 1 base, the J end lost 5 bases, and 11 bases lay between the germline ends. This CDR3 region has 13 residues. Time point defined: newly diagnosed GD, antithyroid drugs for less than 3 months. Researchers made the TCR library from RNA that was extracted from PBMCs. In building TCR beta libraries, iRepertoire HTBI primers were used together with Arm-PCR of CDR3 regions. Via MiXCR, TCRdb re-called the multiplex PCR reads, giving one row per CDR3 protein. The sample gives over 500,000 distinct CDR3 sequences, roughly 16% of which show up once; about 11% is in the top ten. The data also belong to a second study, concerning T cells in Graves' hyperthyroidism and ophthalmopathy.

The genes are TRBV20-1 and TRBJ1-1; D is perhaps TRBD1 (5 bases). The sequences come from peripheral blood mononuclear cells (PBMCs), collected at new diagnosis, from a patient treated with antithyroid drugs. The clonotype comes from a man between 18 and 35 years old with Graves disease. CDR3 DNA sequence: TGCAGTGCTAGAGCCGGGGCGGGAACTGAAGCTTTCTTT. It encodes CSARAGAGTEAFF.